Listed here are 28 T cell receptor beta chains from one sample, sequenced in a study of T-cell reconstitution after alpha-beta-depleted transplantation in children. During its preparation, the TCRbeta library received unique molecular identifiers. TCRdb re-derived calls from the PCR reads in MiXCR, one entry per CDR3 protein. This sample carries 450,000 to 550,000 distinct CDR3 sequences, over 9.5% of them seen once, and the ten largest clones take about 14%. The material sequenced was PBMCs, mostly from graft donor cells, taken 180 days after TCRalphabeta/CD19-depleted stem cell transplant. These receptors all come from a female patient aged 2-15 years who had a stem cell transplant for aplastic anemia, so the T cells may come from the graft donor.

This clonotype showed up just a few times. The chain links TRBV29-1 to TRBJ2-7, with 7 bases identical to TRBD2. The V gene's germline CDR1 is SQVTM and CDR2 ANQGSEA. The CDR3 spans 14 residues. With 6 bases clipped from V and 3 bases from J, the junction kept 11 bases outside the gene matches. In DNA form, the CDR3 reads TGCAGCGTCAGGCGGGGGACGGGTATCTACGAGCAGTACTTC. As protein: CSVRRGTGIYEQYF.

The chain employs TRBV10-3 and TRBJ1-1; possibly TRBD1 for D (5 bases). The V gene's germline CDR1 is ENHRY and CDR2 SYGVKD. The CDR3 spans 15 residues. The V end was cut by 6 bases, the J end by 2 bases, with 16 bases between. The CDR3 DNA follows: TGTGCCATCAGGGCCCCCCCCGGGGACAACACTGAAGCTTTCTTT. Protein product: CAIRAPPGDNTEAFF.

This clonotype was counted at least ten times. The chain links TRBV12-3 or TRBV12-4 to TRBJ2-2; D gene uncertain. V lost 5 bases to trimming and J lost 4 bases, with 14 bases between them. The CDR3 extends over 15 amino acids. The CDR3 sequence: CASSPDGRVTGELFF. For the CDR3, the DNA is TGTGCCAGCAGTCCCGACGGACGGGTCACCGGGGAGCTGTTTTTT.

There are a few counts of this clonotype. The chain employs TRBV5-1 and TRBJ1-1; D gene uncertain. The germline V and J ends were trimmed by 1 base and 1 base, with 11 bases remaining between them. The CDR3 extends over 15 amino acids. CDR1 is SGHRS, CDR2 YFSETQ, per germline. As DNA, the CDR3 is TGCGCCAGCAGCTTGTGGAGGGTACGGAACACTGAAGCTTTCTTT. Amino acids: CASSLWRVRNTEAFF.

CDR3 nucleotides: TGTGCCAGCTCACTTAGGACGGACCAATCCTCCTACGAGCAGTACTTC. This codes for CASSLRTDQSSYEQYF. The chain carries TRBV18 and TRBJ2-7; D remains ambiguous. Germline loops: CDR1 KGHSH, CDR2 LQKENI. The CDR3 sequence is 16 residues long. Between the trimmed V and J ends, which lost 4 bases and 0 bases, there was a span of 16 bases.

This chain links TRBV3-1 with TRBJ2-7; D might be TRBD2 (6 bases). V lost 4 bases to trimming and J lost 6 bases, with 16 bases between them. Germline assignment: CDR1 LGHDT and CDR2 YNNKEL (reference sequence). This CDR3 has 14 amino acids. The CDR3 is CASSRGSRDFEQYF. As DNA, the CDR3 is TGTGCCAGCAGCCGCGGATCCAGGGACTTCGAGCAGTACTTC.

The chain joins TRBV3-1 to TRBJ1-1; D gene ambiguous. CDR3 length: 12 residues. Germline loops: CDR1 LGHDT, CDR2 YNNKEL (reference sequence). The ends were cut back, 3 bases at V and 8 bases at J, with 10 bases in the middle. CDR3 sequence: CASSHVDGEAFF. DNA for the CDR3: TGTGCCAGCAGCCATGTCGACGGGGAAGCTTTCTTT. The full variable domain, completed using reference TRBV3-1 and TRBJ1-1, is DTAVSQTPKYLVTQMGNDKSIKCEQNLGHDTMYWYKQDSKKFLKIMFSYNNKELIINETVPNRFSPKSPDKAHLNLHINSLELGDSAVYFCASSHVDGEAFFGQGTRLTVV.

The chain employs TRBV28 and TRBJ2-1; D may be TRBD1 or TRBD2 (7 bases each). V was trimmed by 6 bases and J by 5 bases, leaving 17 bases between them. The germline gives CDR1 MDHEN, CDR2 SYDVKM. CDR3 length: 15 residues. CDR3 region: CASSRGGRFHNEQFF. The CDR3 DNA sequence: TGTGCCAGCAGCAGGGGGGGTAGGTTCCACAATGAGCAGTTCTTC.

This clonotype was counted a few times. The V and J genes are TRBV20-1 and TRBJ1-4, with no clear D. The CDR3 length is 12 residues. Germline V gene lookup returns CDR1 DFQATT and CDR2 SNEGSKA (reference sequence). Deletions cut 3 bases from V and 5 bases from J, with 7 bases between. The CDR3 loop reads CSARTENEKLFF. The CDR3 nucleotides are TGCAGTGCTAGGACTGAAAATGAAAAACTGTTTTTT.

This chain joins TRBV10-3 and TRBJ1-2; D unresolved. The CDR3 covers 14 residues. The germline V gene has CDR1 ENHRY and CDR2 SYGVKD. Deletions cut 5 bases from V and 0 bases from J, with 10 bases between. CDR3 nucleotide sequence: TGTGCCATCAGTCCAGTAGGAGCTAACTATGGCTACACCTTC. Amino acids: CAISPVGANYGYTF.

V is TRBV18 and J is TRBJ2-2, with D possibly TRBD2 on 6 matching bases. The V gene's germline CDR1 is KGHSH and CDR2 LQKENI. The CDR3 totals 18 residues. Trimming removed 2 bases at V and 1 base at J, with 17 bases between. CDR3 coding DNA: TGTGCCAGCTCACCAGTGGTCCAGCGGGTGCAGAACACCGGGGAGCTGTTTTTT. It is translated as CASSPVVQRVQNTGELFF.

The gene calls are TRBV5-6 and TRBJ2-1, with 9 bases that match TRBD2. The germline V gene has CDR1 SGHDT and CDR2 YYEEEE. The CDR3 extends over 16 amino acids. V gave up 0 bases and J gave up 9 bases; unmatched junction bases: 10. Here the CDR3 reads CASSLEVAGDWCEQFF. The CDR3 region has the DNA TGTGCCAGCAGCTTGGAGGTAGCGGGAGATTGGTGTGAGCAGTTCTTC.

In DNA, the CDR3 is TGCAGTGCTAGAGGGAGCGGAAAGAACACCGGGGAGCTGTTTTTT. Its translation is CSARGSGKNTGELFF. The chain carries TRBV20-1 and TRBJ2-2, with D perhaps matching TRBD2 (5 bases). The germline V gene has CDR1 DFQATT and CDR2 SNEGSKA (reference sequence). CDR3 size: 15 residues. V lost 1 base, J lost 1 base, and 10 bases lay in between.

This clonotype was observed a few times. This CDR3 is CATSDSLAVQETQYF. The CDR3 DNA reads TGTGCCACCAGTGATAGCCTAGCGGTTCAAGAGACCCAGTACTTC. This chain links TRBV24-1 with TRBJ2-5, with 7 bases identical to TRBD2. The ends lost 3 bases at V and 2 bases at J; junction bases unmatched: 5. The CDR3 is 15 residues long. From germline, CDR1 is KGHDR and CDR2 SFDVKD.

This chain uses TRBV19 with TRBJ2-7; D unresolved. Between the trimmed V and J ends, which lost 4 bases and 2 bases, there was a span of 6 bases. The CDR3 totals 12 residues. CDR1 LNHDA and CDR2 SQIVND come from the germline V gene (reference sequence). In DNA form, the CDR3 reads TGTGCCAGTAGTAATAAAGCCTACGAGCAGTACTTC. Protein: CASSNKAYEQYF. Using reference TRBV19 and TRBJ2-7 for the parts outside the CDR3, the full variable domain is DGGITQSPKYLFRKEGQNVTLSCEQNLNHDAMYWYRQDPGQGLRLIYYSQIVNDFQKGDIAEGYSVSREKKESFPLTVTSAQKNPTAFYLCASSNKAYEQYFGPGTRLTVT.

Ten or more counts support this clonotype. The rearrangement joins TRBV6-2 or TRBV6-3 to TRBJ2-5; no definite D call. The CDR3 is 15 residues long. Germline V gene data show CDR1 as MNHEY and CDR2 as SVGEGT. The V and J ends lost 4 bases and 1 base respectively, with 13 bases between them. CDR3 sequence: CASSFLGRAQETQYF. The CDR3 nucleotides are TGTGCCAGCAGTTTCCTAGGACGGGCCCAAGAGACCCAGTACTTC.

This clonotype appeared a few times. The chain links TRBV12-3 or TRBV12-4 to TRBJ1-5; weak D call: TRBD1 (5 bases). The CDR3 runs to 16 residues. V was cut by 4 bases and J by 3 bases, with 16 bases left in between. The CDR3 coding sequence is TGTGCCAGCAGTTCACCCTTAGACAGCTACAATCAGCCCCAGCATTTT. This codes for CASSSPLDSYNQPQHF.

The rearrangement uses TRBV4-1 and TRBJ1-1; tentatively, D is TRBD1 (5 bases). CDR1 and CDR2 from the germline V gene are MGHRA and YSYEKL. The V end was cut by 0 bases, the J end by 6 bases, with 26 bases between. The CDR3 consists of 19 residues. The CDR3 loop reads CASSQDPVYPITRQPEAFF. The CDR3 DNA reads as TGCGCCAGCAGCCAAGACCCCGTTTACCCGATTACCCGACAGCCTGAAGCTTTCTTT.

Points on this clonotype: Compared with germline, one end of the junction differs, possibly owing to a read error. The chain employs TRBV3-1 and TRBJ2-6; D may match TRBD1 or TRBD2 (5 bases each). Germline V gene data show CDR1 as LGHDT and CDR2 as YNNKEL (reference sequence). This CDR3 is 16 amino acids long. DNA of the CDR3: TGTGCCAGCACCCAACCGAGGGGCCCTGGGGCCAACGTCCTGACTTTC. It codes for CASTQPRGPGANVLTF.

This clonotype was picked up a small number of times. The chain links TRBV10-3 to TRBJ1-1; no clear D gene. The CDR3 is made up of 16 amino acids. Trimming took off 0 bases at V and 1 base at J, with 12 bases between the two ends. Germline values: CDR1 ENHRY, CDR2 SYGVKD. DNA of the CDR3: TGTGCCATCAGTGAGTCCTCCTGGACGGGGAACACTGAAGCTTTCTTT. Translating it yields CAISESSWTGNTEAFF.

The rearrangement links TRBV20-1 to TRBJ1-3; D is unclear. CDR3 length: 15 residues. The V end was cut by 3 bases, the J end by 0 bases, with 12 bases between. Germline CDR1 is DFQATT and CDR2 is SNEGSKA (reference sequence). The CDR3 sequence is CSASLRTVSGNTIYF. CDR3 DNA sequence: TGCAGTGCTAGCCTCAGGACCGTCTCTGGAAACACCATATATTTT.

This clonotype turned up a few times. The chain recombines TRBV5-1 with TRBJ2-5; the D is unclear. V lost 0 bases to trimming and J lost 0 bases, with 9 bases between them. This CDR3 spans 15 amino acids. Germline V CDR1 and CDR2: SGHRS, YFSETQ. The CDR3 nucleotides read TGCGCCAGCAGCTTGGCCAAACCGTACCAAGAGACCCAGTACTTC. It specifies CASSLAKPYQETQYF.

This clonotype came up many times. The CDR3 sequence is CASSLGVGLTEAFF. In DNA, the CDR3 is TGTGCCAGCAGCTTAGGGGTGGGACTGACTGAAGCTTTCTTT. The genes are TRBV7-9 and TRBJ1-1, with D perhaps matching TRBD1 (5 bases). In germline, CDR1 is SEHNR, CDR2 FQNEAQ (reference sequence). V was trimmed by 1 base and J by 5 bases, leaving 11 bases between them. This CDR3 has 14 residues.

The chain carries TRBV5-6 and TRBJ2-7; the D is unclear. The V end was cut by 2 bases, the J end by 0 bases, with 12 bases between. Per germline, CDR1 SGHDT and CDR2 YYEEEE. The CDR3 runs to 15 residues. The CDR3 region is CASSFGTFHSYEQYF. In DNA form, the CDR3 reads TGTGCCAGCAGCTTTGGCACTTTCCACTCCTACGAGCAGTACTTC.

This clonotype was seen only a few times. The chain combines TRBV28 with TRBJ1-5, with D unresolved. Germline V lookup: CDR1 MDHEN, CDR2 SYDVKM. V lost 8 bases, J lost 0 bases, and 23 bases lay in between. This CDR3 has 18 amino acids. The CDR3 is CASQAGDFGPYSNQPQHF. CDR3 sequence (DNA): TGTGCCAGCCAGGCCGGTGACTTTGGCCCATATAGCAATCAGCCCCAGCATTTT.

In its sample, this clonotype was seen a few times. The chain recombines TRBV18 with TRBJ2-1; TRBD2 matches 8 bases. CDR3 length equals 15 residues. V lost 2 bases and J lost 3; bases outside the gene matches: 3. CDR1 and CDR2 from the germline V gene are KGHSH and LQKENI. The CDR3: CASSPTSGHYNEQFF. CDR3 sequence (DNA): TGTGCCAGCTCACCAACTAGCGGACACTACAATGAGCAGTTCTTC.

This sequence joins TRBV7-6 and TRBJ2-1; D gene uncertain. This CDR3 has 12 amino acids. Deletions cut 5 bases from V and 0 bases from J, with 2 bases between. Germline values: CDR1 SGHVS, CDR2 FNYEAQ. CDR3 sequence: CASSGSYNEQFF. CDR3 in DNA: TGTGCCAGCAGCGGCTCCTACAATGAGCAGTTCTTC.

This clonotype was picked up many times. The rearrangement joins TRBV28 to TRBJ2-4, with D perhaps being TRBD1 or TRBD2 (7 bases each). Between the trimmed V and J ends, which lost 3 bases and 3 bases, there was a span of 18 bases. The CDR3 is 17 residues long. From germline, CDR1 is MDHEN and CDR2 SYDVKM. The CDR3 loop is CASSFSARGGDKNIQYF. CDR3 bases: TGTGCCAGCAGTTTTTCCGCCAGGGGGGGGGACAAAAACATTCAGTACTTC.